What follows describes a single T cell receptor beta chain. The data derive from a study of blood T cell repertoires in COVID-19. Study-wide background: Sources were T cells, B-cell-depleted T cells, or PBMCs; the material itself was cDNA or gDNA.

Participants were aged about 18 to 90 years, lived in roughly 25 US areas, and enrolled virtually. Germline assignment: CDR1 SNHLY and CDR2 FYNNEI. This CDR3 spans 13 amino acids. V shed 8 bases and J shed 3 bases, with 14 bases lying between them. Original data processing: Amplifying reference gene primers gave estimates of nucleated cell counts. The method was immunoSEQ multiplex PCR; TCRdb's version includes in-frame clones alone and lacks a portion of them. V, J and clone size were drawn from that table, and D and trimming were deduced from the DNA. This sample has 490,000 or so clones; less than 90% occur once, and the top ten carry approximately 8.3%.

V is TRBV2 and J is TRBJ2-7, with a tentative D call TRBD1 (5 bases). This sequence was found in a woman between 55 and 75 years old who had recovered from COVID-19. Sequences were obtained from PBMCs or T cells enriched from blood (not recorded which). Here the CDR3 reads CASETDRNYEQYF. DNA of the CDR3: TGTGCCAGCGAGACAGACCGGAACTACGAGCAGTACTTC. Combining the CDR3 with reference TRBV2 and TRBJ2-7 gives the whole variable domain EPEVTQTPSHQVTQMGQEVILRCVPISNHLYFYWYRQILGQKVEFLVSFYNNEISEKSEIFDDQFSVERPDGSNFTLKIRSTKLEDSAMYFCASETDRNYEQYFGPGTRLTVT.